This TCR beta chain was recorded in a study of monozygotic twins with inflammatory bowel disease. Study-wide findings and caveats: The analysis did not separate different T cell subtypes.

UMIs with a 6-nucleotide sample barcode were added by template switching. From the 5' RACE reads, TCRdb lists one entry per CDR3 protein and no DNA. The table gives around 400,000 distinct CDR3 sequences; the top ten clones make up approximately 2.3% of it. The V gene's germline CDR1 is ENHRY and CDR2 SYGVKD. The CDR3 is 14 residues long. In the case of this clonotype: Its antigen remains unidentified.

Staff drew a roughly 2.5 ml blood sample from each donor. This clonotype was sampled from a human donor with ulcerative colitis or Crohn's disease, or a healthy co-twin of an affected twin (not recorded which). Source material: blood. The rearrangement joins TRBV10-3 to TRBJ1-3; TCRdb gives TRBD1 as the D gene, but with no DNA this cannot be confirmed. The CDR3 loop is CATSPGALGNTIYF.